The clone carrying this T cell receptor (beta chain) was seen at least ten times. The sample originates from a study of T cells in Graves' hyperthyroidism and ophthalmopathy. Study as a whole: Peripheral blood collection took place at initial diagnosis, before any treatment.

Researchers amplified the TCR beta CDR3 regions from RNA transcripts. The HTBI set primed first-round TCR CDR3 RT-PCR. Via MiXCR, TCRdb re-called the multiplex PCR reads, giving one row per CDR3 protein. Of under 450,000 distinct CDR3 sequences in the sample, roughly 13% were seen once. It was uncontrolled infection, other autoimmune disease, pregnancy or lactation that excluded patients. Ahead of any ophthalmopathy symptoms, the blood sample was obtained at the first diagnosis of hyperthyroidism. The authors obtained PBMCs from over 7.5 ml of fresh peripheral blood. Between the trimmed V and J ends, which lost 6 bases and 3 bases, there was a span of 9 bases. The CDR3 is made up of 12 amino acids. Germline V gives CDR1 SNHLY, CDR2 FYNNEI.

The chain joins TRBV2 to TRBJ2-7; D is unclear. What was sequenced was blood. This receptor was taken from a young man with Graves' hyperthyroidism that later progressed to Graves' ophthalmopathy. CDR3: CASSHGFYEQYF. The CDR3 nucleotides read TGTGCCAGCAGCCACGGGTTCTACGAGCAGTACTTC. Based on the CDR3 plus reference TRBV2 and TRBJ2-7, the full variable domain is EPEVTQTPSHQVTQMGQEVILRCVPISNHLYFYWYRQILGQKVEFLVSFYNNEISEKSEIFDDQFSVERPDGSNFTLKIRSTKLEDSAMYFCASSHGFYEQYFGPGTRLTVT.